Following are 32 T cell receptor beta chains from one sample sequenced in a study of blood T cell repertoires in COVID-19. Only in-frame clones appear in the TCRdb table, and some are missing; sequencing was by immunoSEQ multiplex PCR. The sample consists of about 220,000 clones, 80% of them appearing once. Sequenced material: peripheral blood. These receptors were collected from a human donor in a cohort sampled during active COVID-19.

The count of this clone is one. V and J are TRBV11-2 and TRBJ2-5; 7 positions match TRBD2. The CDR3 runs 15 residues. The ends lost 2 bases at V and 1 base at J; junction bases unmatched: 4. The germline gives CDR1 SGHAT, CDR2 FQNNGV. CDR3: CASSLFWGGQETQYF. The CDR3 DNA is TGTGCCAGCAGCTTATTTTGGGGGGGCCAAGAGACCCAGTACTTC.

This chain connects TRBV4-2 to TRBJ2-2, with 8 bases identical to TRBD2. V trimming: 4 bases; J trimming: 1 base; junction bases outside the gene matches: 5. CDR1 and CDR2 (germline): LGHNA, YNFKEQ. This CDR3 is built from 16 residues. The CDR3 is CASSPRGAGNTGELFF. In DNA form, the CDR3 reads TGTGCCAGCAGCCCGCGGGGGGCCGGGAACACCGGGGAGCTGTTTTTT.

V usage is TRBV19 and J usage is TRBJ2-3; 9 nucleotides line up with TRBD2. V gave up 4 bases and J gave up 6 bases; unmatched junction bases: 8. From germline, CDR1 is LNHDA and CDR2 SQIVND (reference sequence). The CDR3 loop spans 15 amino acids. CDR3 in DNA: TGTGCCAGTAGTAGAGCGGGGGGTTTCCGGGATACGCAGTATTTT. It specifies CASSRAGGFRDTQYF.

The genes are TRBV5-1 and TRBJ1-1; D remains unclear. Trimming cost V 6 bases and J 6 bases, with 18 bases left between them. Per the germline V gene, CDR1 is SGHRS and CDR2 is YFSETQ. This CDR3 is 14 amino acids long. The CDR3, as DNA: TGCGCCAGCATCCCATGGGGAGGGCGCGCTGAAGCTTTCTTT. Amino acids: CASIPWGGRAEAFF.

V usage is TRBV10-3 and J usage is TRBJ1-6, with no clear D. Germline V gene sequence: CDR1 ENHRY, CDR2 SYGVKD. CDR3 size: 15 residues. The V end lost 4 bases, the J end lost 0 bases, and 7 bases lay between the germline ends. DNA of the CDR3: TGTGCCATCAGTGGCATGAGCTCCTATAATTCACCCCTCCACTTT. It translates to CAISGMSSYNSPLHF.

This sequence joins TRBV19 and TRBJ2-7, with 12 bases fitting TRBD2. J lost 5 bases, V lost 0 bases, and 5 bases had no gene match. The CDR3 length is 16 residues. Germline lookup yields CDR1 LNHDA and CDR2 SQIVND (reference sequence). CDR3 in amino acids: CASSIDWTSGIHEQYF. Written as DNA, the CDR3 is TGTGCCAGTAGTATAGATTGGACTAGCGGGATCCACGAGCAGTACTTC. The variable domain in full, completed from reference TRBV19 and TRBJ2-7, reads DGGITQSPKYLFRKEGQNVTLSCEQNLNHDAMYWYRQDPGQGLRLIYYSQIVNDFQKGDIAEGYSVSREKKESFPLTVTSAQKNPTAFYLCASSIDWTSGIHEQYFGPGTRLTVT.

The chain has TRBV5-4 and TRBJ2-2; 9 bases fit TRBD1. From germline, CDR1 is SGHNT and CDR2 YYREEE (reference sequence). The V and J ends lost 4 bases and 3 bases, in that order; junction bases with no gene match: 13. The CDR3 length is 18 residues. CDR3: CASSIRTQGAGDTGELFF. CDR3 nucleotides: TGTGCCAGCAGCATAAGGACACAGGGGGCTGGGGACACCGGGGAGCTGTTTTTT.

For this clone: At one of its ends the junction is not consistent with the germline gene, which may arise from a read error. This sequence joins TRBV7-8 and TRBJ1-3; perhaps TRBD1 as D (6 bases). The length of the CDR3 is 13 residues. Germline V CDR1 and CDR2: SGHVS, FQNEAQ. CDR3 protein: CASSLVSRGKFDF. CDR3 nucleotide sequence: TGTGCCAGCAGCTTAGTTTCCAGGGGAAAGTTCGATTTT.

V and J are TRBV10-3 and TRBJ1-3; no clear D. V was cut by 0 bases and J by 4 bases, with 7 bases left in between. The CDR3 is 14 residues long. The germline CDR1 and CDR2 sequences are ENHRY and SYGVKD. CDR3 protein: CAISESRSGNTIYF. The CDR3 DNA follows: TGTGCCATCAGTGAGTCGAGATCCGGAAACACCATATATTTT.

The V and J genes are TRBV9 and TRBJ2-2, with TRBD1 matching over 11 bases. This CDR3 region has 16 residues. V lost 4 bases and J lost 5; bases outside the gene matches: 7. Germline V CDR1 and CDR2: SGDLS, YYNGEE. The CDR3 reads CASSLDRGLGTGELFF. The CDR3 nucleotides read TGTGCCAGCAGCCTGGACAGGGGGCTTGGGACCGGGGAGCTGTTTTTT.

CDR3 sequence (DNA): TGTGCCAGCAGTTTAGGGGGACAGCTATATGGCTACACCTTC. Its translation: CASSLGGQLYGYTF. This sequence joins TRBV28 and TRBJ1-2; TRBD1 matches at 7 bases. Germline CDR1 and CDR2: MDHEN and SYDVKM. Unmatched junction bases numbered 5, after V lost 2 bases and J lost 5 bases. The CDR3 sequence is 14 residues long.

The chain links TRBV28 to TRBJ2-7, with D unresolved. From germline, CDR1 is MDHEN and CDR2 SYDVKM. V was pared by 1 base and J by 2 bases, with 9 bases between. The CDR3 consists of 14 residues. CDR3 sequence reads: CASSLSGPAYEQYF. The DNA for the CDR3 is TGTGCCAGCAGTTTATCAGGCCCGGCCTACGAGCAGTACTTC.

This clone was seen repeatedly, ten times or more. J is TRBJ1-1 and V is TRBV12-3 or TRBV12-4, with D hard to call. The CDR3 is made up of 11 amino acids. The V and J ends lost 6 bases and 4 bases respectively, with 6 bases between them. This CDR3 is CASRSGTEAFF. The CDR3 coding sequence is TGTGCCAGCAGGTCGGGCACTGAAGCTTTCTTT.

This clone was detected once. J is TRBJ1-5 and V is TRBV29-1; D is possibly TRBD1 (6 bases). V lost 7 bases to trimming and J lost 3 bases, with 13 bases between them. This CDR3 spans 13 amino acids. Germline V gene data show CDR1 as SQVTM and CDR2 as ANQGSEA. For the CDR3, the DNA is TGCAGCGCTTTACAGGGATACAATCAGCCCCAGCATTTT. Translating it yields CSALQGYNQPQHF.

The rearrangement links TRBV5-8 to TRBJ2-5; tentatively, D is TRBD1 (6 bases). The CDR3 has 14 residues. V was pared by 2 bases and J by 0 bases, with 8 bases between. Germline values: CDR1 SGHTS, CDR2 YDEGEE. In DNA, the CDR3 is TGTGCCAGCAGCTTCGGACAGCACCAAGAGACCCAGTACTTC. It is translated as CASSFGQHQETQYF.

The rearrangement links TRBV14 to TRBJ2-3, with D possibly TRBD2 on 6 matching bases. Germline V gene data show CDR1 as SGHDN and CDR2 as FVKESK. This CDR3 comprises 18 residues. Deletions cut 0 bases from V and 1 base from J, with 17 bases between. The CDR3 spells CASSQDVAASAGTDTQYF. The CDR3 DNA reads TGTGCCAGCAGCCAAGATGTTGCCGCTAGCGCGGGCACAGATACGCAGTATTTT.

The CDR3 sequence is CASSGTGAWRHEQYF. CDR3 bases: TGTGCCAGCAGCGGAACAGGGGCGTGGCGGCACGAGCAGTACTTC. The rearrangement joins TRBV7-2 to TRBJ2-7; 7 bases agree with TRBD1. Germline CDR1 and CDR2: SGHTA and FQGNSA. The CDR3 contains 15 residues. V shed 5 bases and J 5 bases; nucleotides not matched to a gene: 12.

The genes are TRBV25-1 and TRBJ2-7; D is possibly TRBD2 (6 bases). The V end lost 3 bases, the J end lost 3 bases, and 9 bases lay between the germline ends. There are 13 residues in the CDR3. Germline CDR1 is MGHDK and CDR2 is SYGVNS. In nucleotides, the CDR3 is TGTGCCAGCAGTGATGGGGACTTCTACGAGCAGTACTTC. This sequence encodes CASSDGDFYEQYF.

The CDR3 sequence: CASSQLAGDVKEQFF. The CDR3 DNA reads TGTGCCAGCAGCCAACTAGCGGGCGACGTCAAGGAGCAGTTCTTC. This chain joins TRBV7-2 and TRBJ2-1; 9 bases agree with TRBD2. The CDR3 consists of 15 residues. V was pared by 5 bases and J by 10 bases, with 12 bases of the junction left unmatched. Germline assignment: CDR1 SGHTA and CDR2 FQGNSA.

CDR3: CASSQDLAGLDEQYF. The CDR3 DNA sequence: TGTGCCAGCAGCCAAGATCTAGCGGGTCTCGACGAGCAGTACTTC. The gene calls are TRBV4-2 and TRBJ2-7; 8 bases map to TRBD2. Per germline, CDR1 LGHNA and CDR2 YNFKEQ. Trimming took 0 bases from V and 5 from J; bases not matched to a gene: 6. The length of the CDR3 is 15 residues.

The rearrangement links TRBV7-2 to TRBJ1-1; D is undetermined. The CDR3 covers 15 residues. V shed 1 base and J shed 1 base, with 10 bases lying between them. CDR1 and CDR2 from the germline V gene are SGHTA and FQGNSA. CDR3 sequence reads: CASSLVGLRNTEAFF. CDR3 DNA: TGTGCCAGCAGCTTAGTAGGACTCAGGAACACTGAAGCTTTCTTT.

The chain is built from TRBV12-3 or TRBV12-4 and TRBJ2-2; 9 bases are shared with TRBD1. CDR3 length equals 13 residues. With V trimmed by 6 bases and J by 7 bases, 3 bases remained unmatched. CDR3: CASSTTGGGELFF. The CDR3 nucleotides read TGTGCCAGCAGCACGACAGGGGGCGGGGAGCTGTTTTTT.

CDR3 residues: CASTQANGNQPQHF. In DNA form, the CDR3 reads TGTGCCTCAACGCAGGCCAACGGCAATCAGCCCCAGCATTTT. This chain joins TRBV19 and TRBJ1-5; D gene unclear. The germline V gene encodes CDR1 LNHDA and CDR2 SQIVND (reference sequence). The CDR3 covers 14 residues. Trimming stripped 11 bases from V and 2 bases from J, with 16 bases between.

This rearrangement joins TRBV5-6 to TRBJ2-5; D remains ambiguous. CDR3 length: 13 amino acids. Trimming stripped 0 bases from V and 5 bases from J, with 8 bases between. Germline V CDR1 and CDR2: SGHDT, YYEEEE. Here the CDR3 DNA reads TGTGCCAGCAGCTTGGGGCAGATGGAGACCCAGTACTTC. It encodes CASSLGQMETQYF. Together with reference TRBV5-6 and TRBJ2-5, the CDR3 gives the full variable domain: DAGVTQSPTHLIKTRGQQVTLRCSPKSGHDTVSWYQQALGQGPQFIFQYYEEEERQRGNFPDRFSGHQFPNYSSELNVNALLLGDSALYLCASSLGQMETQYFGPGTRLLVL.

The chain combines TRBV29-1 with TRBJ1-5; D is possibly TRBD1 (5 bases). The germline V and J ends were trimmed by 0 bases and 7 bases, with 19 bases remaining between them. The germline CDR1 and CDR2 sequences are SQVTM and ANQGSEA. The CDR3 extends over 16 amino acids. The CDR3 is CSVEEREPDRGQPQHF. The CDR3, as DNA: TGCAGCGTTGAAGAGAGGGAGCCCGATCGGGGGCAGCCCCAGCATTTT. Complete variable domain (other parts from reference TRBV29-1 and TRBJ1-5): SAVISQKPSRDICQRGTSLTIQCQVDSQVTMMFWYRQQPGQSLTLIATANQGSEATYESGFVIDKFPISRPNLTFSTLTVSNMSPEDSSIYLCSVEEREPDRGQPQHFGDGTRLSIL.

The CDR3 DNA follows: TGTGCCAGGCCTGAGCCTCGCATACAGGGCTTAAACAAAAACATTCAGTACTTC. The encoded protein is CARPEPRIQGLNKNIQYF. The rearrangement links TRBV21-1 to TRBJ2-4; the table's D call, TRBD1, has no DNA check behind it. TRBV21-1 is labeled a pseudogene. The CDR3 runs to 18 residues.

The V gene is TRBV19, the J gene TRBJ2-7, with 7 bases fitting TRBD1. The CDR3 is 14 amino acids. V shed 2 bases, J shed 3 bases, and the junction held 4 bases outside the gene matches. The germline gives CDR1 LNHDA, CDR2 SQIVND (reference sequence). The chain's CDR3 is CASSINGQDYEQYF. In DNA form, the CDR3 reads TGTGCCAGTAGTATAAACGGACAGGACTACGAGCAGTACTTC. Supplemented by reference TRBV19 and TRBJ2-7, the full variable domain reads DGGITQSPKYLFRKEGQNVTLSCEQNLNHDAMYWYRQDPGQGLRLIYYSQIVNDFQKGDIAEGYSVSREKKESFPLTVTSAQKNPTAFYLCASSINGQDYEQYFGPGTRLTVT.

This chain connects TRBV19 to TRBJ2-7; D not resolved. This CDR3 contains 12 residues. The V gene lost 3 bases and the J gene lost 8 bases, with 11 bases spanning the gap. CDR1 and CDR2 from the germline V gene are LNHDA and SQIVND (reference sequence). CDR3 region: CASSIGGEKQYF. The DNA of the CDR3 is TGTGCCAGTAGTATCGGCGGAGAAAAGCAGTACTTC.

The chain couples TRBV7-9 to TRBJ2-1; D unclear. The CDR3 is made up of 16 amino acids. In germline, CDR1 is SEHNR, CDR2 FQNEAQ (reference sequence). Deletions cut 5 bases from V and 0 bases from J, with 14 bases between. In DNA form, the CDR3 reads TGTGCCAGCAGCCCCCTCTTGACTTCCTCCTACAATGAGCAGTTCTTC. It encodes CASSPLLTSSYNEQFF. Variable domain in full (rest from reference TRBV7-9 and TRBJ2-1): DTGVSQNPRHKITKRGQNVTFRCDPISEHNRLYWYRQTLGQGPEFLTYFQNEAQLEKSRLLSDRFSAERPKGSFSTLEIQRTEQGDSAMYLCASSPLLTSSYNEQFFGPGTRLTVL.

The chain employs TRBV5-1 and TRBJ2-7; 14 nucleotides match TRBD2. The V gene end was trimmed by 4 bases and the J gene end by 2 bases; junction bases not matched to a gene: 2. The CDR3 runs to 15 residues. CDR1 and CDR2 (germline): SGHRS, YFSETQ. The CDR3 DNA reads TGCGCCAGCAGCCCGGGACTAGCGGGGGCCTACGAGCAGTACTTC. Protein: CASSPGLAGAYEQYF.

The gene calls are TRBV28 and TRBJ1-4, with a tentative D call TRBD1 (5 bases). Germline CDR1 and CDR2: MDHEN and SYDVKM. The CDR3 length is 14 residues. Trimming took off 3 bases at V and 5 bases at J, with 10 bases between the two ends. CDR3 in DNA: TGTGCCAGCAGTTTGGGGCAGGTGAATGAAAAACTGTTTTTT. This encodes CASSLGQVNEKLFF.

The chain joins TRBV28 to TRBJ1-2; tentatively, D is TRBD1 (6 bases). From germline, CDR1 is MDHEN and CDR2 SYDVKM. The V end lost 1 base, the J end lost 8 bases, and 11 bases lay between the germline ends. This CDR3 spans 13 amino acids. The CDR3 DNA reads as TGTGCCAGCAGTTTATACAGGGTGAGGGGCTACACCTTC. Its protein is CASSLYRVRGYTF.